A single sample gave rise to the 16 T cell receptor beta chains below, sequenced in a study of CD8 T cells in Susac syndrome. Reverse transcription of about 0.5 to 1 ug RNA was carried out with random hexamers. TCRdb reanalysed the immunoSEQ multiplex PCR reads using MiXCR and keeps one entry per CDR3 protein. The sample lists some 94,000 distinct CDR3 sequences, 85% to 95% seen once, with about 0.3% in the top ten. What was sequenced was CD4+ T cells from PBMCs. The receptors shown here come from a human donor with Susac syndrome.

The chain carries TRBV24-1 and TRBJ2-5; D not resolved. The CDR3 totals 15 residues. V shed 1 base and J shed 1 base, with 9 bases lying between them. Germline CDR1 KGHDR, CDR2 SFDVKD. The CDR3 loop reads CATSDFGRTQETQYF. The CDR3 DNA sequence: TGTGCCACCAGTGATTTTGGGCGGACCCAAGAGACCCAGTACTTC.

The CDR3 loop is CASSSTKDAYEQYF. The CDR3 bases are TGTGCCAGCTCATCGACAAAGGATGCCTACGAGCAGTACTTC. This chain joins TRBV18 and TRBJ2-7; the D is unclear. Per germline, CDR1 KGHSH and CDR2 LQKENI. V lost 5 bases and J lost 2, with 13 bases in between. The CDR3 has 14 residues.

This chain connects TRBV29-1 to TRBJ2-7; TRBD1 agrees at 11 bases. Germline V gene sequence: CDR1 SQVTM, CDR2 ANQGSEA. The junction had 8 bases not matched to a gene; V was cut back by 3 bases and J by 7 bases. The CDR3 is 14 residues long. Written as DNA, the CDR3 is TGCAGCGTTGACCATGGACAGGGGGCTAGTGAGCAGTACTTC. As protein: CSVDHGQGASEQYF.

The V call is TRBV30, the J call TRBJ1-1; D is perhaps TRBD1 (5 bases). Germline V lookup: CDR1 GTSNPN, CDR2 SVGIG (reference sequence). Deletions cut 4 bases from V and 2 bases from J, with 11 bases between. The CDR3 extends over 13 amino acids. CDR3 nucleotides: TGTGCCTGGAAATTTGACAGAAACACTGAAGCTTTCTTT. It encodes CAWKFDRNTEAFF. The full variable domain, its missing parts supplied by reference TRBV30 and TRBJ1-1, is SQTIHQWPATLVQPVGSPLSLECTVEGTSNPNLYWYRQAAGRGLQLLFYSVGIGQISSEVPQNLSASRPQDRQFILSSKKLLLSDSGFYLCAWKFDRNTEAFFGQGTRLTVV.

The chain has TRBV27 and TRBJ2-2, with D perhaps matching TRBD1 or TRBD2 (5 bases each). Germline CDR1 is MNHEY and CDR2 is SMNVEV (reference sequence). The CDR3 has 14 residues. V dropped 7 bases and J dropped 8 bases, with 17 bases sitting between them. The CDR3 bases are TGTGCCAGCACCACTCCGGGGACCCAAGGGGAGCTGTTTTTT. Its protein is CASTTPGTQGELFF.

The rearrangement joins TRBV30 to TRBJ2-7, with a tentative D call TRBD1 (6 bases). The length of the CDR3 is 15 residues. Germline V gene sequence: CDR1 GTSNPN, CDR2 SVGIG (reference sequence). Trimming stripped 0 bases from V and 0 bases from J, with 12 bases between. This CDR3 is CAWSVFRGASYEQYF. In DNA, the CDR3 is TGTGCCTGGAGTGTCTTCAGGGGCGCCTCCTACGAGCAGTACTTC. The whole variable domain, filled in from reference TRBV30 and TRBJ2-7, reads SQTIHQWPATLVQPVGSPLSLECTVEGTSNPNLYWYRQAAGRGLQLLFYSVGIGQISSEVPQNLSASRPQDRQFILSSKKLLLSDSGFYLCAWSVFRGASYEQYFGPGTRLTVT.

The rearrangement links TRBV9 to TRBJ2-6; TRBD1 agrees at 9 bases. The germline CDR1 and CDR2 sequences are SGDLS and YYNGEE. V dropped 4 bases and J dropped 4; count of bases not matched to a gene: 9. This CDR3 spans 17 amino acids. The CDR3 sequence: CASSHPDRGGGANVLTF. CDR3 in DNA: TGTGCCAGCAGCCACCCGGACAGGGGTGGCGGGGCCAACGTCCTGACTTTC.

This rearrangement joins TRBV20-1 to TRBJ2-1; possible D gene TRBD1, 5 bases. Germline CDR1 and CDR2: DFQATT and SNEGSKA (reference sequence). The CDR3 totals 11 residues. The V and J ends lost 4 bases and 6 bases respectively, with 7 bases between them. The DNA for the CDR3 is TGCAGTGCTATCCAGGGCAATGAGCAGTTCTTC. It codes for CSAIQGNEQFF.

This chain joins TRBV29-1 and TRBJ2-6; TRBD1 matches 11 bases. Trimming removed 6 bases from V and 3 bases from J; junction bases left unmatched: 7. This CDR3 region has 16 residues. The germline V gene has CDR1 SQVTM and CDR2 ANQGSEA. CDR3 sequence: CSVPGTGGGGANVLTF. The CDR3 DNA follows: TGCAGCGTCCCCGGGACAGGGGGAGGTGGGGCCAACGTCCTGACTTTC.

This chain connects TRBV4-1 to TRBJ2-7; a weak D match, TRBD2 (5 bases). Germline CDR1 MGHRA, CDR2 YSYEKL. Trimming removed 1 base at V and 2 bases at J, with 15 bases between. There are 16 residues in the CDR3. This CDR3 reads CASSQVGGLTTYEQYF. CDR3 sequence (DNA): TGCGCCAGCAGCCAAGTAGGCGGGCTTACGACCTACGAGCAGTACTTC.

Notes on this clonotype: One end of the junction is discordant with germline, which a read error may explain. V gene TRBV29-1 combines with J gene TRBJ1-1; D is unclear. Germline V gene sequence: CDR1 SQVTM, CDR2 ANQGSEA. The CDR3 contains 13 residues. CDR3: CSVEGPTVLEAFF. The CDR3 nucleotides read TGCAGCGTGGAAGGGCCCACAGTGCTAGAAGCTTTCTTT.

In its sample, this clonotype was seen once. The V and J genes are TRBV12-5 and TRBJ1-1; D perhaps matches TRBD1 (5 bases). Trimming removed 4 bases from V and 3 bases from J, with 18 bases in between. This CDR3 has 16 residues. Germline V gene sequence: CDR1 LGHNT, CDR2 FRNRAP. The CDR3 reads CASGWGPPGVDTEAFF. The CDR3 coding sequence is TGTGCTAGTGGTTGGGGACCCCCAGGAGTGGACACTGAAGCTTTCTTT.

The chain carries TRBV20-1 and TRBJ1-5, with no clear D. CDR3 length: 12 residues. The germline gives CDR1 DFQATT, CDR2 SNEGSKA (reference sequence). With 2 bases removed from V and 3 bases from J, the gap between germline ends came to 5 bases. CDR3 nucleotide sequence: TGCAGTGCTAGAAACTCCAATCAGCCCCAGCATTTT. Protein: CSARNSNQPQHF.

This chain links TRBV5-1 with TRBJ2-1; TRBD1 matches 10 bases. CDR3 length equals 15 residues. V was pared by 2 bases and J by 6 bases, with 5 bases of the junction left unmatched. Germline V gives CDR1 SGHRS, CDR2 YFSETQ. CDR3 nucleotides: TGCGCCAGCAGCTTCCCGGGACAGGGGAGCAATGAGCAGTTCTTC. Translated: CASSFPGQGSNEQFF.

The chain couples TRBV5-1 to TRBJ1-5; D not resolved. CDR1 SGHRS and CDR2 YFSETQ come from the germline V gene. Trimming removed 3 bases from V and 1 base from J, with 14 bases in between. CDR3 size: 16 residues. CDR3 sequence (DNA): TGCGCCAGCAGCTCAGACGCCGGGAAAAGCAATCAGCCCCAGCATTTT. This encodes CASSSDAGKSNQPQHF. The variable domain in full, with the rest retrieved from reference TRBV5-1 and TRBJ1-5, is KAGVTQTPRYLIKTRGQQVTLSCSPISGHRSVSWYQQTPGQGLQFLFEYFSETQRNKGNFPGRFSGRQFSNSRSEMNVSTLELGDSALYLCASSSDAGKSNQPQHFGDGTRLSIL.

The chain is built from TRBV9 and TRBJ1-2; tentatively, D is TRBD1 (6 bases). The CDR3 runs 13 residues. Germline V lookup: CDR1 SGDLS, CDR2 YYNGEE. Trimming cost V 4 bases and J 6 bases, with 13 bases left between them. The CDR3 nucleotides are TGTGCCAGCAGCTTACAACAGGGAGATGGCTACACCTTC. As protein: CASSLQQGDGYTF. The entire variable domain, with the rest obtained from reference TRBV9 and TRBJ1-2, is as follows: DSGVTQTPKHLITATGQRVTLRCSPRSGDLSVYWYQQSLDQGLQFLIQYYNGEERAKGNILERFSAQQFPDLHSELNLSSLELGDSALYFCASSLQQGDGYTFGSGTRLTVV.